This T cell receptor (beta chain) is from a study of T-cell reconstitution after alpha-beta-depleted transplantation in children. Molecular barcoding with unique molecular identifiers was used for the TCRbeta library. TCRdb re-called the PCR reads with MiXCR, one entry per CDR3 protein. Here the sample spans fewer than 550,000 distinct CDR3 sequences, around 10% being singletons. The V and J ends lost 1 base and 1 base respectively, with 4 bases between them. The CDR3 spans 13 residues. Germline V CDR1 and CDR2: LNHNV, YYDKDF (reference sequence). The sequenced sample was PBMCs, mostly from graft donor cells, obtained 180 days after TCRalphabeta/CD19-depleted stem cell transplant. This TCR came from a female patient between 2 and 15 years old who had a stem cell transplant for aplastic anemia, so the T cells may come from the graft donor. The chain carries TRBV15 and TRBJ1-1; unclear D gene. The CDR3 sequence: CATSRAWNTEAFF. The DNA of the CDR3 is TGTGCCACCAGCAGAGCCTGGAACACTGAAGCTTTCTTT.